This T cell receptor beta chain comes out of a study of early T cells in non-severe SARS-CoV-2 infection (dated by TCRdb to about 2021). About the full investigation: Bulk RNA from unsorted whole blood was used for TCR sequencing, so alpha and beta chains could not be paired.

A case-control design nested within a healthcare worker cohort in London, UK, was used, with weekly nasopharyngeal swab PCR tests and blood sampling performed. Healthcare workers were enrolled in the week of the UK lockdown, from 23 to 31 March 2020, and were followed every week for up to about 15 weeks. The study at large found these results: VDJdb matching was skewed toward anti-spike CD8 responses and likely underestimated virus-specific expansions, missing private and CD4 specificities.

This clonotype was picked up a small number of times. The antigen this receptor binds is unknown. Base qualities were left out, and no much larger clone turns up one base away. Receptors were amplified or captured by 5' RACE. The instrument was a NextSeq 500. In the TCR library protocol, unique molecular identifiers were attached to individual cDNA molecules to correct for PCR bias and sequencing error. Both TCR alpha and beta chains were sequenced, and tight co-correlation was observed between alpha and beta sequence abundances in each sample. Per the authors' processing: Decombinator V4 was used to annotate the V gene, J gene and CDR3 of the TCR sequences. TCRs were defined as expanded if a significant change between any two time points was detected under a Poisson model with p below 0.0001. TCR abundances were normalised to the total number of TCRs sequenced in each sample and reported as counts per million. MAIT TCRs were defined by TRAV1-2 paired with TRAJ12, TRAJ20 or TRAJ33, and iNKT TCRs by TRAV10 paired with TRAJ18. VDJdb, accessed 1 November 2021, was searched for CMV, EBV and SARS-CoV-2 annotated TCRs, excluding TCRs annotated for multiple antigens. Through fastp at Q25 and MiXCR, TCRdb rebuilt clones from the public reads, retaining in-frame beta chains. A single entry per CDR3 protein holds the most common genes and DNA from its merged rows. Clone size and V and J calls follow TCRdb, not the original study. In all, the sample holds tens of thousands of distinct CDR3 sequences, and about 15% of those were seen once. In total, the top ten clones hold 6.5% to 9% of the sample.

The germline V end is reduced by 4 bases and the J end by 4 bases; junction bases left unmatched: 8. The CDR3 runs 16 residues from the cysteine to the phenylalanine. Only the CDR3 portion is preserved as DNA: 48 bases, with reading frame beginning at the first base. CDR1 and CDR2, looked up from the germline V gene (reference sequence), are SEHNR and FQNEAQ. Sequencing input: whole blood. The chain uses TRBV7-9 and TRBJ2-3, and 10 junction bases match TRBD2. This TCR derives from an adult who was a healthcare worker with PCR-confirmed SARS-CoV-2 infection or an uninfected control (not recorded which). The nucleotide sequence reads TGTGCCAGCAGCTCCCCGGGACTAGCGAGGGCAGATACGCAGTATTTT. Protein translation: CASSSPGLARADTQYF.